This record looks at one T cell receptor beta chain sequence and its context. This sample was included in a study of blood T cell repertoires in COVID-19. Across the whole study: PBMCs, B-cell-depleted T cells, or T cells provided the cDNA or gDNA that made up the material.

Germline V gives CDR1 KGHSH, CDR2 LQKENI. The CDR3 contains 14 residues. V lost 8 bases and J 3 bases, leaving 16 bases between the germline ends. Study processing details: Reference gene primer amplification gave estimated nucleated cell counts. The protocol was immunoSEQ multiplex PCR, while the TCRdb copy is restricted to in-frame clones and leaves out a portion. D and trimming come from the DNA, and the V and J calls and clone size come from that table. The profile shows over 250,000 clones, around four fifths of them singletons. This chain joins TRBV18 and TRBJ1-2; perhaps TRBD1 as D (6 bases). This TCR was recovered from a woman in her forties or fifties who had recovered from COVID-19. Material: peripheral blood. The CDR3 DNA is TGTGCCAGCAAAGAACGGGGGGCACACTATGGCTACACCTTC. Protein product: CASKERGAHYGYTF.